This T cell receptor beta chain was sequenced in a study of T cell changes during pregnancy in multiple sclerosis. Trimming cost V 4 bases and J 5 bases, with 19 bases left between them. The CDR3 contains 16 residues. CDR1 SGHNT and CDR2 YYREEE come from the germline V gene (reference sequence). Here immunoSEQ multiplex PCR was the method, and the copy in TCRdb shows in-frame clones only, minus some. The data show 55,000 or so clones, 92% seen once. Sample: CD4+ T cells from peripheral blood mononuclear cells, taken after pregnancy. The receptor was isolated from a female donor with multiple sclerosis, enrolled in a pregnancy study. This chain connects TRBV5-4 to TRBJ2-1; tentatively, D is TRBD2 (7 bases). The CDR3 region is CASSRNWGGADNEQFF. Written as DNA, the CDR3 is TGTGCCAGCAGCCGCAACTGGGGGGGGGCGGACAATGAGCAGTTCTTC.